The present entry profiles one T cell receptor (beta chain) with its context. The antigen remains unidentified. This sample was taken from a study of CXCR3-negative and CXCR3-positive naive CD8 T cells. Broader study findings: TRB CDR3 hydrophobicity was greater in CXCR3-positive naive cells than in CXCR3-negative naive cells. Sequencing showed both naive subsets with comparably high diversity, and memory CD8+ cells much lower.

The CDR3 spans 14 residues. CDR1 MGHRA and CDR2 YSYEKL come from the germline V gene. TRB cDNA was prepared as libraries by UMI-labeled 5' RACE. TCRdb reworked the 5' RACE reads into one entry per CDR3 protein, no DNA. Its clone listing holds about 92,000 distinct CDR3 sequences. V is TRBV4-1 and J is TRBJ1-1. This receptor was obtained from a human donor in good health. Some clones in this sample may be carry-over from other donors' samples. Sequenced: naive CXCR3+ CD8+ T cells from blood. Subset described: CD45RO-CCR7+CD27+CD95- naive CD8+ T cells expressing CXCR3 (TNR3+). This CDR3 reads CASSQGEMNTEAFF.